This TCR beta chain was retrieved from a study of blood T cell repertoires in COVID-19. Study overall: T cells, B-cell-depleted T cells, or PBMCs provided the cDNA or gDNA that served as material.

TCRdb's copy holds only in-frame clones and misses some; the assay was immunoSEQ multiplex PCR. Of about 350,000 clones listed, more than 70% are singletons. Seattle-derived patients entered the study during active infection and were followed longitudinally. The V gene's germline CDR1 is LNHNV and CDR2 YYDKDF (reference sequence). Between the trimmed V and J ends, which lost 1 base and 7 bases, there was a span of 8 bases. This CDR3 contains 13 residues. Sequencing input: peripheral blood. The chain links TRBV15 to TRBJ1-5; D unclear. The receptor was isolated from a woman aged 60-75 years with COVID-19, enrolled during active disease. This chain's CDR3 is CATSRVGSQPQHF. CDR3 nucleotides: TGTGCCACCAGCAGAGTCGGTAGCCAGCCCCAGCATTTT.